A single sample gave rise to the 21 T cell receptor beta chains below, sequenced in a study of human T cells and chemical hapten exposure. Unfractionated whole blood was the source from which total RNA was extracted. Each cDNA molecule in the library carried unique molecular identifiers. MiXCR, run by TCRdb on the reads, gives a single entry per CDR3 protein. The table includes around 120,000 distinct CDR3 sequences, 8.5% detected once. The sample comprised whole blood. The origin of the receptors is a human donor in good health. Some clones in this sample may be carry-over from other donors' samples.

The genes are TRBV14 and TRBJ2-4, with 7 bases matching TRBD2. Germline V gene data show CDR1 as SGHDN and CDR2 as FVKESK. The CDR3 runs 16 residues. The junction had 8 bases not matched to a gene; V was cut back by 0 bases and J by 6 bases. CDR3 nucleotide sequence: TGTGCCAGCAGCCAAGAAGGGGAGGGCCCAAGAAACATTCAGTACTTC. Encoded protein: CASSQEGEGPRNIQYF.

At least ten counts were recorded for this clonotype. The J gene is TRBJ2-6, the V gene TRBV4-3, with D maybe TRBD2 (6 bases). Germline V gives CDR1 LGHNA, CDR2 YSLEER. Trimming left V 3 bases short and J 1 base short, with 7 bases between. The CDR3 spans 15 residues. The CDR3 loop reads CASSQEGSGANVLTF. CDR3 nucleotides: TGCGCCAGCAGCCAGGAGGGTTCTGGGGCCAACGTCCTGACTTTC.

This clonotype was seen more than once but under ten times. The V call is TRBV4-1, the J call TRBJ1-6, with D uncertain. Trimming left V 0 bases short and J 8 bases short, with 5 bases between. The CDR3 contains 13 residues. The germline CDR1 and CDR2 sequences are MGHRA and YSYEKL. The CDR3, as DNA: TGCGCCAGCAGCCAAGACCCGTATTCACCCCTCCACTTT. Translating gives CASSQDPYSPLHF.

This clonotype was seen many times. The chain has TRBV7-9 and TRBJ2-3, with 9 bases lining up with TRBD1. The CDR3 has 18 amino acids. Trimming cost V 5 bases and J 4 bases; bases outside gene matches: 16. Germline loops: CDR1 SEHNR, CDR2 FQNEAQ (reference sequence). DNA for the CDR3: TGTGCCAGCAGCCCCCCCAGGACAGGGGAGGCTATCGCAGATACGCAGTATTTT. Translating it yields CASSPPRTGEAIADTQYF.

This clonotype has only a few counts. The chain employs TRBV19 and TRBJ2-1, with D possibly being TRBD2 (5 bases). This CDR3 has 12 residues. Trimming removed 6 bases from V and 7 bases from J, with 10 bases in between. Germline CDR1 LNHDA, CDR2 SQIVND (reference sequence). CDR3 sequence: CASSGNKNEQFF. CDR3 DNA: TGTGCCAGTAGCGGGAATAAGAATGAGCAGTTCTTC.

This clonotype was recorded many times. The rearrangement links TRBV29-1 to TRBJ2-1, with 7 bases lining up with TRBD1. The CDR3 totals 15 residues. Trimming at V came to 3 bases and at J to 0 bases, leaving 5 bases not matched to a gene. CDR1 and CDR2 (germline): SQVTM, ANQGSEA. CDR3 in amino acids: CSVDTAGGSYNEQFF. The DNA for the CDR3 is TGCAGCGTTGATACTGCAGGGGGCTCCTACAATGAGCAGTTCTTC.

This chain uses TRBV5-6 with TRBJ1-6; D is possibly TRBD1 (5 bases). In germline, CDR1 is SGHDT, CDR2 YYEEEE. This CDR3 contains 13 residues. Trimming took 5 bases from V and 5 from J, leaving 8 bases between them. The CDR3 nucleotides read TGTGCCAGCAGTTCAGGGCATAATTCACCCCTCCACTTT. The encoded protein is CASSSGHNSPLHF.

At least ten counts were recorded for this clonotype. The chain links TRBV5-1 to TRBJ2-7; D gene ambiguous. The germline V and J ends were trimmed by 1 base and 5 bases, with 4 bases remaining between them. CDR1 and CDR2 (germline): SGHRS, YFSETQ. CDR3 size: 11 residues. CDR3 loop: CASSLQNEQYF. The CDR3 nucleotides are TGCGCCAGCAGCTTGCAGAACGAGCAGTACTTC.

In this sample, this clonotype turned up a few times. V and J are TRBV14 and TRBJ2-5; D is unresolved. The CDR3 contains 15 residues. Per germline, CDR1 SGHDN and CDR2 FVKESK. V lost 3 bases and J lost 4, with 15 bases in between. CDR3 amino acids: CASSQRVRSRETQYF. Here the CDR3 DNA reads TGTGCCAGCAGCCAGAGAGTCAGGTCCCGAGAGACCCAGTACTTC.

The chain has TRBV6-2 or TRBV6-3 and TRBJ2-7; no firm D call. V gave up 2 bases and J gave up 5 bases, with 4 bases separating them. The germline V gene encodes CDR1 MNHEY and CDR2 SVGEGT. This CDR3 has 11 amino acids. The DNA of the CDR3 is TGTGCCAGCAGTTACGCCCACGAGCAGTACTTC. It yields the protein CASSYAHEQYF.

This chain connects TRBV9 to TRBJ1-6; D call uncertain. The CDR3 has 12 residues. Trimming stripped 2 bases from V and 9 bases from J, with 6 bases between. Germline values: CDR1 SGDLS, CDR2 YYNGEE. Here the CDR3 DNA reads TGTGCCAGCAGCGTCTCGGGTTCACCCCTCCACTTT. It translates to CASSVSGSPLHF.

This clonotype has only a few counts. The CDR3 DNA follows: TGTGCCAGCAGCTTAGTTCTAGCGGGGGGTGCCAAGACCCAGTACTTC. The encoded protein is CASSLVLAGGAKTQYF. J is TRBJ2-5 and V is TRBV7-8; 11 bases match TRBD2. The J segment lost 6 bases and the V segment lost 1 base, leaving 7 bases of the junction unmatched. CDR1 is SGHVS, CDR2 FQNEAQ, per germline. The CDR3 is 16 residues long.

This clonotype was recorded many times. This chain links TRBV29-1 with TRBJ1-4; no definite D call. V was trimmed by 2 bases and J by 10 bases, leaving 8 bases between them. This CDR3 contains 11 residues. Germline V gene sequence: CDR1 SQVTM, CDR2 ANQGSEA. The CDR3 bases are TGCAGCGTTGAACAGCTTGGAAAACTGTTTTTT. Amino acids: CSVEQLGKLFF.

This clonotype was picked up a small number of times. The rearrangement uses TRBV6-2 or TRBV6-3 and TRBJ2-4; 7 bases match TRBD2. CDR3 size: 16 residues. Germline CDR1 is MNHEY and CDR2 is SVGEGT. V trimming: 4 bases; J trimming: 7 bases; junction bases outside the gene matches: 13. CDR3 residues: CASSSAGLVEGNIQYF. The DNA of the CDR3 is TGTGCCAGCAGTTCCGCCGGACTAGTCGAGGGTAACATTCAGTACTTC.

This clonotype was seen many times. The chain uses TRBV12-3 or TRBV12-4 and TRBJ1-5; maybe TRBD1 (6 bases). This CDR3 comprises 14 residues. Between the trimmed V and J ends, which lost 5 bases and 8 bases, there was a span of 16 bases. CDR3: CASSPETGLKPQHF. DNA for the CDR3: TGTGCCAGCAGTCCAGAGACAGGTTTGAAGCCCCAGCATTTT.

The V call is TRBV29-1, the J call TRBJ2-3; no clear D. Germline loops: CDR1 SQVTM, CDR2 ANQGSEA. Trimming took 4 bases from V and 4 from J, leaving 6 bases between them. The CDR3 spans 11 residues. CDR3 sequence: CSVGSADTQYF. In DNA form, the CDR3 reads TGCAGCGTTGGAAGTGCAGATACGCAGTATTTT.

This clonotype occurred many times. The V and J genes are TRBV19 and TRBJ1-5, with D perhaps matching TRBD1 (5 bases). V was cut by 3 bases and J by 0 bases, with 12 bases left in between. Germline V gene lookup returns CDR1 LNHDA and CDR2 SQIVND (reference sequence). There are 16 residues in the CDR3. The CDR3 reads CASSIAGRYSNQPQHF. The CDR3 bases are TGTGCCAGTAGTATTGCAGGGAGGTATAGCAATCAGCCCCAGCATTTT.

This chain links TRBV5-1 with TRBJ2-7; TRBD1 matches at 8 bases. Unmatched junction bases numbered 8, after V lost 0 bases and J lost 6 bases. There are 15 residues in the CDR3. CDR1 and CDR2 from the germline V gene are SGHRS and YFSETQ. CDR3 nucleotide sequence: TGCGCCAGCAGCTTGGTGGGTCAGGGGGCGCGCGAGCAGTACTTC. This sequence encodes CASSLVGQGAREQYF.

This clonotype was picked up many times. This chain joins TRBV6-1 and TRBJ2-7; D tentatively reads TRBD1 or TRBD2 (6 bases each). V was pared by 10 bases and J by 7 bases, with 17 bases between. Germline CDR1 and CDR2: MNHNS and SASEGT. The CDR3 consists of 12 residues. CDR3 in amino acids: CATKGEVREQYF. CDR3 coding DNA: TGTGCCACCAAGGGGGAGGTTCGTGAGCAGTACTTC.

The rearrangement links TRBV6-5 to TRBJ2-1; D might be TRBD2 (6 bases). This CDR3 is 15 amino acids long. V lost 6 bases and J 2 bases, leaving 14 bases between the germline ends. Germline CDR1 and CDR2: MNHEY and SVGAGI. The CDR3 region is CASRTRTKTYNEQFF. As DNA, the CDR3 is TGTGCCAGCAGGACGAGGACTAAAACCTACAATGAGCAGTTCTTC.

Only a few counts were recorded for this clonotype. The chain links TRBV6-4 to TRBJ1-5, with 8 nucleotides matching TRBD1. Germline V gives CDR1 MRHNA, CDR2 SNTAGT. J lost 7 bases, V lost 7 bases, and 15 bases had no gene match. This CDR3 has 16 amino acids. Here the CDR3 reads CASNPRGQGSLQPQHF. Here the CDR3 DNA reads TGTGCCAGCAACCCCAGAGGACAGGGTAGTCTGCAGCCCCAGCATTTT.